This entry lists 13 T cell receptor beta chains sequenced from one sample in a study of somatic mutations in cytotoxic T cells in rheumatoid arthritis (dated by TCRdb to 2016 to 2017). Libraries were constructed by the immunoSEQ multiplex PCR assay. The table comes from immuneACCESS by way of TCRdb, which keeps in-frame sequences with V and J called. Part of the clones is missing from these tables; in studies checked, under half for an unresolved V gene and the rest for unknown reasons. In all, the sample holds approximately 8,700 clones, and approximately 71% of those were seen once. The ten largest clones take up roughly 34% of the sample. Sequencing was done on a sample of CD8+ T cells sorted from blood. All receptors come from a woman aged 50 to 60 in good health.

In its sample, this clone was seen once. This chain connects TRBV7-9 to TRBJ2-7, with D unresolved. In germline, CDR1 is SEHNR, CDR2 FQNEAQ (reference sequence). Trimming stripped 5 bases from V and 2 bases from J, with 7 bases between. There are 12 residues in the CDR3. The CDR3 DNA sequence: TGTGCCAGCAGCAGAGAAACCTACGAGCAGTACTTC. Its protein product is CASSRETYEQYF.

This sequence joins TRBV27 and TRBJ2-2; 8 bases line up with TRBD2. CDR1 is MNHEY, CDR2 SMNVEV, per germline (reference sequence). The CDR3 covers 17 residues. The V and J ends lost 2 bases and 4 bases, in that order; junction bases with no gene match: 9. As DNA, the CDR3 is TGTGCCAGCAGTTTAGACGTGCGGGGGGCTGTCACCGGGGAGCTGTTTTTT. This translates into CASSLDVRGAVTGELFF.

V usage is TRBV18 and J usage is TRBJ1-5; weak D call: TRBD1 (5 bases). Germline CDR1 reads KGHSH; CDR2 reads LQKENI. Trimming cost V 0 bases and J 6 bases, with 15 bases left between them. There are 16 residues in the CDR3. The CDR3 DNA reads TGTGCCAGCTCACCACCGTGGGCAGGGAAGGCTCAGCCCCAGCATTTT. Its translation is CASSPPWAGKAQPQHF.

In its sample, this clone was seen once. The rearrangement uses TRBV5-6 and TRBJ2-5; 9 positions match TRBD2. The CDR3 totals 15 residues. Per the germline V gene, CDR1 is SGHDT and CDR2 is YYEEEE. V shed 0 bases and J 5 bases; nucleotides not matched to a gene: 5. The DNA of the CDR3 is TGTGCCAGCAGCTTGGGCGGGGGGGGCGTGGAGACCCAGTACTTC. It yields the protein CASSLGGGGVETQYF.

This clone was found a few times. The chain employs TRBV6-1 and TRBJ1-1; D is ambiguous. The germline CDR1 and CDR2 sequences are MNHNS and SASEGT. The V end lost 3 bases, the J end lost 4 bases, and 9 bases lay between the germline ends. This CDR3 is 13 amino acids long. The CDR3 loop reads CASSETGVTEAFF. In DNA, the CDR3 is TGTGCCAGCAGTGAGACCGGGGTCACTGAAGCTTTCTTT.

This chain uses TRBV2 with TRBJ1-3; 7 nucleotides agree with TRBD1. Trimming removed 3 bases from V and 0 bases from J; junction bases left unmatched: 5. The CDR3 sequence is 16 residues long. CDR1 is SNHLY and CDR2 is FYNNEI in the germline V gene. CDR3 in DNA: TGTGCCAGCAGTGAGGACAGGACCAGCTCTGGAAACACCATATATTTT. Protein sequence: CASSEDRTSSGNTIYF.

The V gene is TRBV4-1, the J gene TRBJ2-1; D possibly corresponds to TRBD1 (6 bases). Trimming took off 5 bases at V and 2 bases at J, with 16 bases between the two ends. In germline, CDR1 is MGHRA, CDR2 YSYEKL. CDR3 length: 16 amino acids. Here the CDR3 DNA reads TGCGCCAGCAGCGAACGGACAGATTCTGCCTACAATGAGCAGTTCTTC. It translates to CASSERTDSAYNEQFF.

This clone was seen only once. The chain employs TRBV6-6 and TRBJ2-1, with TRBD1 matching over 8 bases. J gave up 8 bases and V 2 bases, and 5 bases lay outside the gene matches. CDR1 and CDR2 from the germline V gene are MNHNY and SVGAGI (reference sequence). The CDR3 extends over 14 amino acids. CDR3 sequence reads: CASSYAGQGHEQFF. The CDR3 DNA is TGTGCCAGCAGTTACGCAGGACAGGGCCATGAGCAGTTCTTC.

The V and J genes are TRBV11-2 and TRBJ1-1, with 7 bases matching TRBD1. The CDR3 is 14 amino acids. Germline V lookup: CDR1 SGHAT, CDR2 FQNNGV. V lost 4 bases and J lost 7; bases outside the gene matches: 9. CDR3 region: CASSSGTENIEAFF. The CDR3 DNA is TGTGCCAGCAGCTCAGGGACAGAGAATATTGAAGCTTTCTTT.

V gene TRBV7-3 combines with J gene TRBJ2-3; 11 nucleotides agree with TRBD2. Germline assignment: CDR1 SGHTA and CDR2 FQGTGA. V dropped 2 bases and J dropped 6; count of bases not matched to a gene: 10. This CDR3 contains 17 residues. The DNA for the CDR3 is TGTGCCAGCAGCTTAGAGGCTAGCGGGGGGTTTGGGGATACGCAGTATTTT. It specifies CASSLEASGGFGDTQYF.

This clone turned up a few times. The chain has TRBV7-6 and TRBJ1-1; a weak D match, TRBD1 (6 bases). In germline, CDR1 is SGHVS, CDR2 FNYEAQ. V gave up 5 bases and J gave up 1 base, with 14 bases separating them. This CDR3 region has 15 residues. CDR3 in DNA: TGTGCCAGCAGCAATAACGGCAGGGGGAACACTGAAGCTTTCTTT. Its protein product is CASSNNGRGNTEAFF.

There are a few counts of this clone. This chain links TRBV28 with TRBJ2-1; 9 bases map to TRBD2. CDR3 size: 15 residues. The V and J ends lost 6 bases and 9 bases, in that order; junction bases with no gene match: 12. Per the germline V gene, CDR1 is MDHEN and CDR2 is SYDVKM. The CDR3 loop reads CASRPAGGLLLEQFF. The CDR3 nucleotides are TGTGCCAGCAGACCGGCGGGGGGGCTCCTCCTTGAGCAGTTCTTC.

DNA of the CDR3: TGTGCCAGCAGTGAACTTGGGACAGGGCGACTTTACGAGCAGTACTTC. Its protein product is CASSELGTGRLYEQYF. The chain recombines TRBV6-1 with TRBJ2-7, with 9 bases fitting TRBD1. The CDR3 loop spans 16 amino acids. With 2 bases clipped from V and 4 bases from J, the junction kept 9 bases outside the gene matches. The germline CDR1 and CDR2 sequences are MNHNS and SASEGT.